This T cell receptor beta chain was observed in a study of cytomegalovirus exposure and HLA in healthy donors (dated by TCRdb to 2016 to 2017). A note on the overall study: In an earlier analysis of roughly 500 of the donors, about 260 Gb of sequence data and 100 million or so unique TCR beta sequences from 180 million or so T cells were reported. Among about 390 genotyped donors of the cohort, an average of 235,054 unique TCR beta nucleotide sequences were sequenced per donor, roughly 18% of them non-productive. Around 320 gigabases of sequencing data and around 87 million unique TCR sequences were included in an early release covering around 600 HLA-typed donors. Because of strong linkage in the cohort, roughly five DR-DQ haplotypes were treated as single units for association and clustering. Using immunosequencing, the study profiled T cell repertoires from around 680 subjects and related those repertoires to cytomegalovirus serostatus. An earlier analysis of several hundred of the donors used high-throughput TCR beta sequencing to judge whether each TCR beta V gene segment behaved as functional or pseudogenic. The aim of the study was to test whether cataloging public T cell receptors could identify signatures of past pathogen exposure. All discovery cohort repertoires had been generated on a single sequencing platform. Typing coverage varied by locus: about 629-630 donors for A, B, C, DRB1 and DQB1; approximately 560 for DQA1; around 610 for DPA1; under 490 for DPB1. In a later analysis, previously published TCR beta repertoires from about 670 donors were re-analyzed and high-resolution HLA genotyping was added so that TCR occurrence patterns could be studied. The later analysis used no new phenotypic data to find candidate immune exposures, relying instead on TCR beta sequences and their occurrence across donors. The genetic ancestry cluster associated with self-reported Caucasian donors included 81% of the roughly 360 genotyped donors. A later genetic analysis used genome-wide SNP genotypes for about 55% of the 666 donors, treating that subset as a discovery cohort. Along with the roughly 700-subject first cohort, a separate validation cohort of 120 different subjects was used. Alongside the repertoire data, information on donor age, sex, ethnicity and CMV serostatus was compiled. To predict cytomegalovirus infection status, the study brought together high-throughput TCR immunosequencing, statistical association of individual TCRs with disease status, and machine learning. HLA typing included class I and class II loci at four-digit resolution.

Remarks on this clone: The antigen this receptor binds is unknown. No much larger clonotype is one base removed from it; base qualities were not supplied.

CDR1 SGHVS and CDR2 FQNEAQ were looked up in the germline V gene. Clipping removes 6 bases from V and 9 bases from J, with 12 as the unmatched junction base count. There are 16 amino acids in the CDR3, from cysteine to phenylalanine inclusive. Only the CDR3 DNA is retained, 48 bases long and in frame from the first base. The cohort consisted of 600 or so healthy bone marrow donors. Cohort members were all nominally healthy when sampled, although unrecorded immune exposures were likely present. The donor tested CMV seronegative and was one of the 352 seronegative cohort members. Each donor provided a peripheral blood sample, and peripheral blood mononuclear cells were used for TCR beta sequencing. The Qiagen DNeasy Blood Extraction Kit was used to extract genomic DNA from the blood cell samples. The method was the immunoSEQ multiplex PCR assay. A mixture of 60 forward primers for TCR Vbeta segments and 13 reverse primers for TCR Jbeta segments was used in the multiplex PCR. The CDR3 region of rearranged TCR beta genes was amplified from genomic DNA with a multiplex PCR assay. The amplified TCR beta libraries were sequenced on the Illumina HiSeq System as 87-base-pair reads. The published analysis was carried out like this. A later analysis tallied about 77 million unique TCR beta chains across the 666 repertoires, and around 10 million of those chains were shared by two or more donors. To remove PCR and sequencing errors, raw reads were error-corrected and collapsed into unique sequences using a nearest-neighbor algorithm that merged closely related sequences. CDR3 sequences were aligned to IMGT reference sequences to assign V, D and J gene segments. For a sequence to be retained, at least a six-nucleotide match to both a V gene segment and a J gene segment was required. A rearrangement was called productive if the CDR3 had no stop codons and remained in frame with V and J, and every other rearrangement was called non-productive. CDR3 was defined according to IMGT convention as the region running from the second conserved V-encoded cysteine to the conserved J-encoded phenylalanine. Sequences without an unambiguous match to a single V gene segment were excluded from the earlier analysis of approximately 560 of the donors. In an earlier analysis of approximately 560 of the donors, a V segment was called functional when productive rearrangements were above 56.7%, and segregating when the standard deviation between donors exceeded 5%. A statistical classification framework was built to diagnose cytomegalovirus status from the catalog of TCR beta chain sequences. In a later analysis, V and J genes were assigned by comparing TCR nucleotide sequences against IMGT/GENE-DB human TR gene sequences. In a later analysis, CDR3 sequences and most-parsimonious VDJ recombination scenarios were assigned using the TCRdist pipeline. In a later analysis, each TCR beta chain was defined by its CDR3 amino acid sequence together with its V-gene family, and reads lacking a unique V-gene family were excluded. A later analysis removed several hundred highly shared, low-generation-probability nucleotide sequences to deal with suspected cross-contamination and a sequencing artifact. In a later analysis, a clonal expansion index was calculated for each public chain from normalized within-repertoire ranks of inferred template counts. In a later analysis, generation probabilities were computed using a VDJ recombination model fitted to out-of-frame rearrangements, and the results were checked against IGoR. A later analysis scored TCR-TCR, TCR-HLA and TCR-CMV co-occurrence with hypergeometric tests, applying a repertoire-size bias correction to TCR pairs. False discovery rates were estimated in a later analysis by permuting HLA or CMV assignments 20 times. A later analysis grouped co-occurring TCRs with DBSCAN, adding TCRdist sequence similarity when clustering within HLA-allele-positive subsets. Repertoires with fewer than 30,000 or more than 120,000 public chains were left out of co-occurrence clustering, as were five repertoires with anomalous nucleotide sharing. The table was pulled from immuneACCESS by TCRdb, which kept in-frame rearrangements only. Such tables lose some clones; where checked, under half of the loss comes from unresolved V genes, and the rest has no known cause. V, J and clone size are those of that table, while D and trimming were read from the DNA. The sample records roughly 200,000 clones, 87% of which are singletons. Jointly, the top ten make up roughly 1.3% of the sample.

Points the paper makes about the study in general: Three of the identified cytomegalovirus-associated TCR beta chains were confirmed in vitro to be specific for cytomegalovirus antigens. The earlier analysis of some 540 of the donors excluded some 15 rarely observed V segments, including chromosome 9 orphons, because counts were too low. The cohort was sequenced for TCR beta chains only, and without alpha or paired-chain data the features that could be detected were limited. A later analysis reported that several top co-occurrence clusters appeared linked to parvovirus B19, influenza, CMV and Epstein-Barr virus. The authors suggested that the approach could potentially be generalized to other disease states and immunological phenotypes. CMV serostatus was the only immune exposure information available for the cohort. Correlated functional status among segregating V segments might reflect linkage disequilibrium, but an unknown experimental factor could not be ruled out. According to a later genetic analysis, donors in an Asian-associated ancestry cluster had fewer N-insertions in productive TCRs than the approximately 690-donor mean. In a later analysis, most CMV-associated TCR beta chains were found to appear HLA-restricted, with HLA associations seemingly driven largely by CMV exposure. Because HLA typing was missing for some donors at each locus, association tests included only the typed subset. The 87-base-pair reads could not distinguish some IMGT-functional V segments, including TRBV6-2 and TRBV6-3, so those segments were excluded. A later analysis associated about 17,000 TCR beta sequences with specific HLA alleles at a false discovery rate of 0.05. An association between a missense DCLRE1C variant and V-gene and J-gene trimming of TCR beta chains was found in a later genetic analysis and replicated in an independent cohort. A group of highly shared sequence variants was considered likely to be a technical artifact of the sequencing pipeline. An earlier analysis of 587 of the donors showed that most TCR beta V segments appeared in productive rearrangements either about 87% or about 30% of the time, which broadly matched IMGT annotations. Most TCR sequences were observed very rarely across donors, whereas some public TCRs were present in many individuals. In a later analysis, HLA-associated TCR beta chains were found to be more clonally expanded and to have lower generation probabilities than equally common non-associated chains. Roughly uniform sequencing depth across donors was assumed in presence/absence analyses, although this assumption may not hold. Cytomegalovirus status was reported to be diagnosed by the classifier with high specificity and sensitivity in both the original and validation cohorts. A later analysis found that TCR association rates varied across HLA loci, with DRB1 alleles showing the most associated TCRs and HLA-C alleles the fewest. A further reported finding was that TCR beta sequences accurately predicted the HLA-A and HLA-B alleles for most subjects in the first cohort. The study listed 150 to 200 TCR beta chains as associated with cytomegalovirus. Assigning TCR associations to individual alleles was difficult when HLA alleles, especially DR and DQ, strongly co-occurred.

The source material was PBMCs. The sequence is built from TRBV7-8 and TRBJ1-6; 9 junctional bases match TRBD1. The clonotype originates from a man under 40 in good health and CMV-seronegative. The CDR3 loop reads CASRETGQGVGSPLHF. The DNA sequence follows: TGTGCCAGCAGGGAAACGGGACAGGGAGTCGGTTCACCCCTCCACTTT.